The clone carrying this T cell receptor beta chain has a handful of counts. What it binds is unknown. The record originates from a study of vaccination and CD4 T cells after COVID-19. Study background: Overlapping spike peptides served as the stimulus for the cells. These peptides came from SARS-CoV-2 and from the common cold coronaviruses HCoV-NL63, HCoV-OC43 and HCoV-229E.

V lost 5 bases and J lost 2; bases outside the gene matches: 7. The length of the CDR3 is 17 residues. Germline lookup yields CDR1 SGHTA and CDR2 FQGNSA. Treatment here: roughly 11-day PBMC culture with coronavirus spike peptide pools or control peptides (ViraFEST assay). CD4+ T-cell collection from the unexposed donor predated the COVID-19 pandemic (2011-2018). It was after around eleven days of culture that CD4+ T cells were isolated by negative selection. With the Oncomine TCR Beta short-read assay, DNA from cultured CD4+ T cells was sequenced. In TCRdb, the PCR reads were re-called with MiXCR into one record per CDR3 protein. The profile shows some 8,900 distinct CDR3 sequences, 45% of them singletons.

The rearrangement links TRBV7-2 to TRBJ2-7; 15 nucleotides agree with TRBD2. This clonotype was obtained from a human donor in good health. The specimen was CD4+ T cells from blood, cultured in vitro. The CDR3 loop reads CASSIGTSGGQTYEQYF. In DNA form, the CDR3 reads TGTGCCAGCAGCATCGGGACTAGCGGGGGGCAGACCTACGAGCAGTACTTC.